The 25 T cell receptor beta chains reported below all come from one sample, sequenced in a study of shared clonotypes between healthy human individuals. Sequencing was performed with immunoSEQ multiplex PCR; in TCRdb, only in-frame clones are kept and a portion is missing. The top ten hold around 0.61% of the sample, which has under 1,100,000 clones, about four fifths seen once. What was sequenced was memory CD4+ T cells from PBMCs. Stated subset: CD45RA-negative fraction. These receptors were collected from a young man in good health. Some clones in this sample may be carry-over from other donors' samples.

The gene calls are TRBV19 and TRBJ2-7; TRBD1 matches at 7 bases. V was clipped by 2 bases and J by 1 base; unmatched bases: 5. There are 15 residues in the CDR3. The germline V gene encodes CDR1 LNHDA and CDR2 SQIVND (reference sequence). CDR3 loop: CASSITGTASYEQYF. The DNA for the CDR3 is TGTGCCAGTAGTATAACCGGGACAGCTTCCTACGAGCAGTACTTC. Full variable domain (outside the CDR3, taken from reference TRBV19 and TRBJ2-7): DGGITQSPKYLFRKEGQNVTLSCEQNLNHDAMYWYRQDPGQGLRLIYYSQIVNDFQKGDIAEGYSVSREKKESFPLTVTSAQKNPTAFYLCASSITGTASYEQYFGPGTRLTVT.

Worth noting for this clone: Other DNA variants within this sample encode the same CDR3. CDR3 coding DNA: TGTGCCAGCAGCCCCCAACCGGGACTAGCGGTCGCCAGCACAGATACGCAGTATTTT. Translating gives CASSPQPGLAVASTDTQYF. The chain uses TRBV7-3 and TRBJ2-3; 11 bases are shared with TRBD2. CDR1 and CDR2 from the germline V gene are SGHTA and FQGTGA. V lost 5 bases and J lost 0; bases outside the gene matches: 13. The CDR3 contains 19 residues. Based on the CDR3 plus reference TRBV7-3 and TRBJ2-3, the full variable domain is GAGVSQTPSNKVTEKGKYVELRCDPISGHTALYWYRQSLGQGPEFLIYFQGTGAADDSGLPNDRFFAVRPEGSVSTLKIQRTERGDSAVYLCASSPQPGLAVASTDTQYFGPGTRLTVL.

The chain links TRBV6-5 to TRBJ2-7; 7 bases line up with TRBD1. Germline values: CDR1 MNHEY, CDR2 SVGAGI. This CDR3 region has 14 residues. The J segment lost 1 base and the V segment lost 5 bases, leaving 5 bases of the junction unmatched. The CDR3 spells CASSRTGESYEQYF. The DNA of the CDR3 is TGTGCCAGCAGTCGTACAGGGGAATCCTACGAGCAGTACTTC.

The genes are TRBV7-9 and TRBJ1-3, with D perhaps TRBD1 (5 bases). V was shortened by 4 bases and J by 1 base, with 8 bases between the two germline ends. The CDR3 is made up of 14 amino acids. Germline values: CDR1 SEHNR, CDR2 FQNEAQ (reference sequence). The CDR3 bases are TGTGCCAGCAGCTCAGGGTCTTCTGGAAACACCATATATTTT. Amino acids: CASSSGSSGNTIYF.

The chain combines TRBV9 with TRBJ2-7; D gene uncertain. The ends were cut back, 0 bases at V and 2 bases at J, with 18 bases in the middle. This CDR3 has 17 residues. Germline V gives CDR1 SGDLS, CDR2 YYNGEE. As DNA, the CDR3 is TGTGCCAGCAGCGTAGGCCCTCACCCCCGAGGCACCTACGAGCAGTACTTC. It specifies CASSVGPHPRGTYEQYF.

This clone showed up just a few times. The chain uses TRBV28 and TRBJ1-2; 7 bases agree with TRBD1. Germline V gene lookup returns CDR1 MDHEN and CDR2 SYDVKM. The CDR3 has 13 residues. V lost 9 bases and J lost 7; bases outside the gene matches: 11. The CDR3 loop is CASSREDRAGYTF. CDR3 DNA sequence: TGTGCCAGTTCTAGAGAAGACAGGGCTGGCTACACCTTC.

The rearrangement joins TRBV30 to TRBJ1-1, with D possibly TRBD1 on 5 matching bases. The germline V and J ends were trimmed by 0 bases and 11 bases, with 16 bases remaining between them. CDR1 is GTSNPN, CDR2 SVGIG, per germline (reference sequence). CDR3 length equals 13 residues. The CDR3 spells CAWSVSTRTTAFF. DNA for the CDR3: TGTGCCTGGAGTGTATCAACGAGGACAACGGCTTTCTTT.

The CDR3 is CASRLDRANTGELFF. The CDR3 bases are TGTGCCAGCCGGCTGGACAGGGCGAACACCGGGGAGCTGTTTTTT. The chain combines TRBV2 with TRBJ2-2; 8 bases are a match to TRBD1. The V segment lost 8 bases and the J segment 0 bases; nucleotides outside the gene matches: 5. Germline values: CDR1 SNHLY, CDR2 FYNNEI. This CDR3 region has 15 residues.

The chain has TRBV5-1 and TRBJ2-5, with TRBD2 matching over 11 bases. V dropped 0 bases and J dropped 2; count of bases not matched to a gene: 6. The CDR3 spans 17 residues. Germline-derived CDR1 and CDR2 are SGHRS and YFSETQ. The DNA for the CDR3 is TGCGCCAGCAGCTTGGTCCTAGCGGGAGGCGGGCAAGAGACCCAGTACTTC. This encodes CASSLVLAGGGQETQYF.

CDR3 sequence (DNA): TGTGCCAGCAGCCCCTCGCGGGAGGACGGGGAGCTGTTTTTT. This gives the protein CASSPSREDGELFF. The V and J genes are TRBV7-3 and TRBJ2-2; 8 bases line up with TRBD2. With V trimmed by 5 bases and J by 7 bases, 6 bases remained unmatched. The germline CDR1 and CDR2 sequences are SGHTA and FQGTGA. There are 14 residues in the CDR3. Based on the CDR3 plus reference TRBV7-3 and TRBJ2-2, the full variable domain is GAGVSQTPSNKVTEKGKYVELRCDPISGHTALYWYRQSLGQGPEFLIYFQGTGAADDSGLPNDRFFAVRPEGSVSTLKIQRTERGDSAVYLCASSPSREDGELFFGEGSRLTVL.

The chain recombines TRBV5-6 with TRBJ2-5; TRBD2 aligns across 12 bases. There are 16 residues in the CDR3. CDR1 is SGHDT and CDR2 is YYEEEE in the germline V gene. Trimming took 2 bases from V and 4 from J; bases not matched to a gene: 6. The CDR3 sequence: CASSFLLAGGVETQYF. The CDR3 region has the DNA TGTGCCAGCAGCTTCCTACTAGCGGGAGGTGTAGAGACCCAGTACTTC. The full variable domain, rest sourced from reference TRBV5-6 and TRBJ2-5, is DAGVTQSPTHLIKTRGQQVTLRCSPKSGHDTVSWYQQALGQGPQFIFQYYEEEERQRGNFPDRFSGHQFPNYSSELNVNALLLGDSALYLCASSFLLAGGVETQYFGPGTRLLVL.

This clone was seen a single time. The rearrangement uses TRBV28 and TRBJ1-4, with a tentative D call TRBD1 (6 bases). CDR1 and CDR2 (germline): MDHEN, SYDVKM. The CDR3 has 15 amino acids. The V end lost 2 bases, the J end lost 4 bases, and 11 bases lay between the germline ends. The CDR3 spells CASSLRGAGNEKLFF. The CDR3 DNA sequence: TGTGCCAGCAGTTTACGGGGGGCAGGTAATGAAAAACTGTTTTTT.

With regard to this clone: This specimen includes other DNA sequences encoding the same CDR3. The chain is built from TRBV9 and TRBJ2-3; D uncertain. Germline lookup yields CDR1 SGDLS and CDR2 YYNGEE. The V gene lost 0 bases and the J gene lost 0 bases, with 5 bases spanning the gap. CDR3 length equals 14 residues. The CDR3 bases are TGTGCCAGCAGCGTAGTAGGGAGCACAGATACGCAGTATTTT. Amino acids: CASSVVGSTDTQYF. Variable domain in full (rest from reference TRBV9 and TRBJ2-3): DSGVTQTPKHLITATGQRVTLRCSPRSGDLSVYWYQQSLDQGLQFLIQYYNGEERAKGNILERFSAQQFPDLHSELNLSSLELGDSALYFCASSVVGSTDTQYFGPGTRLTVL.

This clone was recorded once. The rearrangement links TRBV10-1 to TRBJ2-6, with 8 positions matching TRBD2. The V gene end was trimmed by 4 bases and the J gene end by 2 bases; junction bases not matched to a gene: 10. Germline values: CDR1 WNHNN, CDR2 SYGVQD (reference sequence). The CDR3 totals 18 residues. In DNA, the CDR3 is TGCGCCAGCAGTGTATTTGGGACTAGGATCGCTGGGGCCAACGTCCTGACTTTC. Protein product: CASSVFGTRIAGANVLTF.

The genes are TRBV5-1 and TRBJ2-5; D might be TRBD1 or TRBD2, each matching 7 bases. The V and J ends lost 3 bases and 3 bases respectively, with 12 bases between them. The V gene's germline CDR1 is SGHRS and CDR2 YFSETQ. CDR3 size: 14 residues. CDR3 nucleotide sequence: TGCGCCAGCAGCTACAGGGGAGGGGAAGAGACCCAGTACTTC. Translation gives CASSYRGGEETQYF.

This clone occurred a few times. The chain is built from TRBV5-1 and TRBJ1-2, with a weak D call TRBD1 (6 bases). The V gene's germline CDR1 is SGHRS and CDR2 YFSETQ. Between the trimmed V and J ends, which lost 0 bases and 7 bases, there was a span of 13 bases. The CDR3 consists of 14 residues. CDR3 DNA sequence: TGCGCCAGCAGCTTGGTGCCAGGGGATCGTGGCTACACCTTC. Translation gives CASSLVPGDRGYTF.

This clone was seen many times. Other DNA variants within this sample encode the same CDR3. V usage is TRBV5-1 and J usage is TRBJ1-1; 10 bases are a match to TRBD1. Germline lookup yields CDR1 SGHRS and CDR2 YFSETQ. CDR3 length equals 14 residues. The ends lost 3 bases at V and 4 bases at J; junction bases unmatched: 3. The CDR3 DNA follows: TGCGCCAGCAGCTCGGACAGGGGGGGCACTGAAGCTTTCTTT. Protein sequence: CASSSDRGGTEAFF.

The V call is TRBV18, the J call TRBJ2-7; D is undetermined. There are 14 residues in the CDR3. Trimming took 2 bases from V and 0 from J, leaving 8 bases between them. Germline CDR1 is KGHSH and CDR2 is LQKENI. In DNA form, the CDR3 reads TGTGCCAGCTCACCAAGGCCCAACTCCTACGAGCAGTACTTC. Translation gives CASSPRPNSYEQYF.

The chain is built from TRBV5-4 and TRBJ2-5; 7 bases are shared with TRBD1. The junction had 4 bases not matched to a gene; V was cut back by 2 bases and J by 0 bases. Per germline, CDR1 SGHNT and CDR2 YYREEE (reference sequence). The CDR3 has 15 residues. The CDR3 here is CASSFQQGNQETQYF. DNA of the CDR3: TGTGCCAGCAGCTTTCAACAGGGGAACCAAGAGACCCAGTACTTC.

This clone has a count of ten or more. This rearrangement joins TRBV2 to TRBJ1-2, with 11 bases that match TRBD1. CDR3 length: 17 amino acids. Germline V gene lookup returns CDR1 SNHLY and CDR2 FYNNEI. The V gene end was trimmed by 3 bases and the J gene end by 5 bases; junction bases not matched to a gene: 11. CDR3 loop: CASSEFGTGGSSYGYTF. The CDR3 region has the DNA TGTGCCAGCAGTGAGTTTGGGACAGGGGGATCGAGTTATGGCTACACCTTC.

The table lists this clone with a count of one. V is TRBV7-9 and J is TRBJ1-1; no clear D gene. The CDR3 length is 13 residues. With 0 bases removed from V and 11 bases from J, the gap between germline ends came to 13 bases. Germline V gene data show CDR1 as SEHNR and CDR2 as FQNEAQ (reference sequence). The chain's CDR3 is CASSLAGQAGAFF. The CDR3 DNA follows: TGTGCCAGCAGCTTAGCGGGTCAGGCAGGCGCTTTCTTT.

The chain joins TRBV18 to TRBJ2-7; 9 nucleotides match TRBD1. The CDR3 sequence is 16 residues long. The V gene end was trimmed by 6 bases and the J gene end by 5 bases; junction bases not matched to a gene: 14. Germline loops: CDR1 KGHSH, CDR2 LQKENI. The CDR3 sequence is CASSRPGQGPSDEQYF. In DNA form, the CDR3 reads TGTGCCAGCTCCCGCCCGGGACAGGGCCCTTCGGACGAGCAGTACTTC.

The CDR3, as DNA: TGTGCCAGCAGTGTGAGGCTCCCTACAAATGAAAAACTGTTTTTT. Its translation: CASSVRLPTNEKLFF. The genes are TRBV2 and TRBJ1-4; D not resolved. The CDR3 sequence is 15 residues long. V was shortened by 4 bases and J by 5 bases, with 14 bases between the two germline ends. Germline V gives CDR1 SNHLY, CDR2 FYNNEI.

This rearrangement joins TRBV5-1 to TRBJ1-5, with 8 bases that match TRBD1. Trimming removed 4 bases from V and 4 bases from J; junction bases left unmatched: 7. The CDR3 extends over 15 amino acids. Germline V gene sequence: CDR1 SGHRS, CDR2 YFSETQ. The CDR3 sequence: CASSTGTGRNQPQHF. CDR3 sequence (DNA): TGCGCCAGCAGCACCGGGACAGGAAGGAATCAGCCCCAGCATTTT.

As concerns this clone: A read error may produce the germline difference seen at one junction end. The rearrangement links TRBV4-3 to TRBJ2-3, with TRBD2 identical over 7 bases. This CDR3 contains 13 residues. The germline V gene encodes CDR1 LGHNA and CDR2 YSLEER. CDR3 sequence: CAFQTSQRDRQYF. CDR3 DNA: TGCGCCTTCCAGACTAGCCAAAGAGATAGGCAGTATTTT.